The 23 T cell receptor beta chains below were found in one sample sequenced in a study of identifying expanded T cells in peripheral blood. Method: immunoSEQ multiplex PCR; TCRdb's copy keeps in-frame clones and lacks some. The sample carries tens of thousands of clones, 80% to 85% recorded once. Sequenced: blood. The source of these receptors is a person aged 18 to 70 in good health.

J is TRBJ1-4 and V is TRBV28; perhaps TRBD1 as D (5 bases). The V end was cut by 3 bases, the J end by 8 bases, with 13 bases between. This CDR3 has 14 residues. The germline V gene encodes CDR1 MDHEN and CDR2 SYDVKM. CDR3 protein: CASSLIGAGEKLFF. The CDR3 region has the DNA TGTGCCAGCAGTTTGATTGGGGCGGGCGAAAAACTGTTTTTT.

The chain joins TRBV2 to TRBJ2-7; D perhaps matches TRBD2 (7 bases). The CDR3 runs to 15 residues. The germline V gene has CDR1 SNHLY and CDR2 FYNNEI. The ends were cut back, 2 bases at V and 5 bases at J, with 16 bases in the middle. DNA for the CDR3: TGTGCCAGCAGTGAATCGGGGGGCGCGATTAACGAGCAGTACTTC. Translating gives CASSESGGAINEQYF.

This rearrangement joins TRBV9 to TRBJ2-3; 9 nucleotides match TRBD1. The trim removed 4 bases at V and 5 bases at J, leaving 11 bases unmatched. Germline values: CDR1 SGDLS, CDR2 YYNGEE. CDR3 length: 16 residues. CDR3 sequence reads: CASSSITGGYGDTQYF. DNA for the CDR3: TGTGCCAGCAGCTCGATTACAGGGGGCTACGGAGATACGCAGTATTTT.

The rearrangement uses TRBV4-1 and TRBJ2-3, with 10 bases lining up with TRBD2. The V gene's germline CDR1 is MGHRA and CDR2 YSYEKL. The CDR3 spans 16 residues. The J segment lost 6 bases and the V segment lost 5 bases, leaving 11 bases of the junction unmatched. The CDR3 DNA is TGCGCCAGCAGCTCCCGCCTAGCGGGAGCTTTGGATACGCAGTATTTT. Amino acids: CASSSRLAGALDTQYF.

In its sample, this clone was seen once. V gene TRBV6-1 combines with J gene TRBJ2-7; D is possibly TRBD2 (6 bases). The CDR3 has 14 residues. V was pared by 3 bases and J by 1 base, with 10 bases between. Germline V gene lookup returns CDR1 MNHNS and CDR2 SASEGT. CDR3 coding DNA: TGTGCCAGCAGTGAGATAGGGAGGTCCTACGAGCAGTACTTC. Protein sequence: CASSEIGRSYEQYF.

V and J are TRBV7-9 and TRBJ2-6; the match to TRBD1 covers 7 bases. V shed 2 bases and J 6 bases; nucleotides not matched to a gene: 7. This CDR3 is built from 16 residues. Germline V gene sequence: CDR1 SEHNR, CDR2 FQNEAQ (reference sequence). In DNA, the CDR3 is TGTGCCAGCAGCTTATCTCGTACAGGGGAGGCCAACGTCCTGACTTTC. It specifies CASSLSRTGEANVLTF.

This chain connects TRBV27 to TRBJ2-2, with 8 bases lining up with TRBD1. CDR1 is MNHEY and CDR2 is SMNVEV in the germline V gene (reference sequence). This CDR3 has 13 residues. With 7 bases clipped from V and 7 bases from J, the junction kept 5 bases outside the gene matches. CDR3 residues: CASNRGSGGELFF. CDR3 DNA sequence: TGTGCCAGCAACAGGGGGAGCGGCGGGGAGCTGTTTTTT.

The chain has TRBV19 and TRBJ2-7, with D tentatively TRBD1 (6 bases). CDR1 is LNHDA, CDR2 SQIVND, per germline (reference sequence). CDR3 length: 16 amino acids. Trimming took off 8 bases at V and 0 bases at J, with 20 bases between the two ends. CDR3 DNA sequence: TGTGCCAGTCAGGGGCGTGGAGCGGCCAACTCCTACGAGCAGTACTTC. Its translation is CASQGRGAANSYEQYF.

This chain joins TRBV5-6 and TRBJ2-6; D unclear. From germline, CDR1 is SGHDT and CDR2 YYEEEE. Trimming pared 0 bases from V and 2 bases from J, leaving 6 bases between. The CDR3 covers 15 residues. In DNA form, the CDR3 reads TGTGCCAGCAGCTTGGATGGTCCTGGGGCCAACGTCCTGACTTTC. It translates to CASSLDGPGANVLTF.

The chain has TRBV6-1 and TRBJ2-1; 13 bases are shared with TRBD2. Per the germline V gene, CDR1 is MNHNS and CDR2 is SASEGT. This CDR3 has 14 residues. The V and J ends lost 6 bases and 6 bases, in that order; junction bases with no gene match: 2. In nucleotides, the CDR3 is TGTGCCAGCAGCCGACTAGCGGGAGGCAATGAGCAGTTCTTC. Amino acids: CASSRLAGGNEQFF.

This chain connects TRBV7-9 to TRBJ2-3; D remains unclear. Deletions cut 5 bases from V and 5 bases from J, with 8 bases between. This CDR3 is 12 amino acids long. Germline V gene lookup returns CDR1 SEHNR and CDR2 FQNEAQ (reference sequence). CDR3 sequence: CASSTVRDTQYF. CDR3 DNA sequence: TGTGCCAGCAGCACCGTGAGAGATACGCAGTATTTT.

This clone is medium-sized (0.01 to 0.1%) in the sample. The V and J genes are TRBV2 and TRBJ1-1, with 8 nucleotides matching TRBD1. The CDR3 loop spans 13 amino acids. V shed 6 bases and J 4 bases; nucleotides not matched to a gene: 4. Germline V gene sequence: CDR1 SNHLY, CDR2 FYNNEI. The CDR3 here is CASSRQGFTEAFF. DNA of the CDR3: TGTGCCAGCAGCCGACAGGGGTTCACTGAAGCTTTCTTT.

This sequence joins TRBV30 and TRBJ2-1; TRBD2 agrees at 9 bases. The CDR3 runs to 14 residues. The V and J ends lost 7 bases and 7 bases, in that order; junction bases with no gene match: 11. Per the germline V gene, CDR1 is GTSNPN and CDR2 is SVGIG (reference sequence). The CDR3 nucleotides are TGTGCCTACCTATCCGGACTAGCGAAGAATGAGCAGTTCTTC. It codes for CAYLSGLAKNEQFF.

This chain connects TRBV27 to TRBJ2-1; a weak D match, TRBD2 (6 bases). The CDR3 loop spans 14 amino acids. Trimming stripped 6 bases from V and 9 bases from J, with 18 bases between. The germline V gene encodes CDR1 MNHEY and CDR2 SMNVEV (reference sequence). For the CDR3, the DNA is TGTGCCAGCAGCAAAATCCGCCTAGCGCCTGAGCAGTTCTTC. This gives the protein CASSKIRLAPEQFF.

The CDR3 DNA follows: TGTGCCAGTAGTACGAATAGCGGGAGGGCCGTCAATGAGCAGTTCTTC. Translating it yields CASSTNSGRAVNEQFF. The J gene is TRBJ2-1, the V gene TRBV19; 11 nucleotides match TRBD2. The CDR3 is made up of 16 amino acids. CDR1 is LNHDA and CDR2 is SQIVND in the germline V gene (reference sequence). After removal of 4 bases from V and 6 bases from J, the junction contained 8 bases not matched to a gene.

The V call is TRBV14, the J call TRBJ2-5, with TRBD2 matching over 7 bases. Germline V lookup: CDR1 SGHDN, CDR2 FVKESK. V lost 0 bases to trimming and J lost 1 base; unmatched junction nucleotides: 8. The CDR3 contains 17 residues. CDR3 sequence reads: CASSQDRPGGRQETQYF. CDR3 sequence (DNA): TGTGCCAGCAGCCAAGATCGCCCGGGGGGACGCCAAGAGACCCAGTACTTC.

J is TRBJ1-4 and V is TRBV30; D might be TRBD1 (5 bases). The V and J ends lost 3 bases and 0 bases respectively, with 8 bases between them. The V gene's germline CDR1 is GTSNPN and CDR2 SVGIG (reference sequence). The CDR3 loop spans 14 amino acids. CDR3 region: CAWRLTATNEKLFF. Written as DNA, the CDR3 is TGTGCCTGGAGACTGACAGCAACTAATGAAAAACTGTTTTTT.

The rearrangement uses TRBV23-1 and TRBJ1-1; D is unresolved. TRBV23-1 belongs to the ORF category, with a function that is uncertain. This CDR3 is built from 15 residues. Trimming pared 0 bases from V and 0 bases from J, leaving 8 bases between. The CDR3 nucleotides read TGCGCCAGCAGTCAATCGAAGGGATTGAACACTGAAGCTTTCTTT. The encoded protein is CASSQSKGLNTEAFF.

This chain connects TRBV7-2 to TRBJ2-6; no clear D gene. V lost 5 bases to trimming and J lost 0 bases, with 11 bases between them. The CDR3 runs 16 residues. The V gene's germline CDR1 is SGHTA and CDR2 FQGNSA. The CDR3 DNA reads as TGTGCCAGCAGCCCAGCCTCAGGCTCTGGGGCCAACGTCCTGACTTTC. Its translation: CASSPASGSGANVLTF.

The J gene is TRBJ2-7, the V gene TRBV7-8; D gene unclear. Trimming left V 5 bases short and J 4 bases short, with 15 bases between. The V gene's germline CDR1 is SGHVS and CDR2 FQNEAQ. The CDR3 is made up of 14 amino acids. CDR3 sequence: CASSTRDGAYEQYF. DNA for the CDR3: TGTGCCAGCAGCACGAGAGACGGAGCGTACGAGCAGTACTTC.

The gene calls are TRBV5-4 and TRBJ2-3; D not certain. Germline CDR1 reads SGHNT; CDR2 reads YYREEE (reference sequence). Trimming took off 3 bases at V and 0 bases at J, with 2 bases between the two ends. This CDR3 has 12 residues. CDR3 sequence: CASSSSTDTQYF. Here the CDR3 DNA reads TGTGCCAGCAGCTCTAGCACAGATACGCAGTATTTT.

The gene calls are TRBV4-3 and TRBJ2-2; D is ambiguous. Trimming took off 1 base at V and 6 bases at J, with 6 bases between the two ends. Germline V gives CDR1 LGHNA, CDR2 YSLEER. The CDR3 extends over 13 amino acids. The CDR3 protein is CASSQAGAGELFF. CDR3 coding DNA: TGCGCCAGCAGCCAAGCAGGTGCCGGGGAGCTGTTTTTT.

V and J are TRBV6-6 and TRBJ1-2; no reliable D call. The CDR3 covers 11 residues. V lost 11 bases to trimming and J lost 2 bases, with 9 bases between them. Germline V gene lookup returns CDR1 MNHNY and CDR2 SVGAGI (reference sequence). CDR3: CAGRANYGYTF. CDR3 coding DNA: TGTGCCGGCCGGGCCAACTATGGCTACACCTTC.